The 25 T cell receptor beta chains given below trace back to one sample, sequenced in a study of beta chain features in type 1 diabetes. Overall study findings and caveats: Among patients with Type 1 diabetes, TCRB CDR3s were moderately but significantly shorter in every one of the four CD4+ subsets.

The isolated RNA, all of it, was reverse transcribed, so expressed TCRB transcripts were what got sequenced. Method: immunoSEQ multiplex PCR; TCRdb's copy keeps in-frame clones and lacks some. The data hold about 150,000 clones, with over 9% observed a single time. Their cognate antigens are unknown. Sequencing used central memory CD4+ T cells from blood. These receptors all come from a man aged 25 to 40 with type 1 diabetes.

This clone was found a few times. The gene calls are TRBV4-2 and TRBJ1-2; D unclear. The CDR3 length is 14 residues. Per germline, CDR1 LGHNA and CDR2 YNFKEQ. Trimming cost V 0 bases and J 6 bases, with 11 bases left between them. The DNA for the CDR3 is TGTGCCAGCAGCCAAGAACAACGCGGGAATGGCTACACCTTC. This gives the protein CASSQEQRGNGYTF.

This clone occurred a few times. The J gene is TRBJ2-7, the V gene TRBV11-2; TRBD1 aligns across 9 bases. J lost 2 bases, V lost 7 bases, and 6 bases had no gene match. Germline V gene sequence: CDR1 SGHAT, CDR2 FQNNGV. The CDR3 loop spans 14 amino acids. CDR3 amino acids: CASTKGDRAYEQYF. The CDR3 DNA is TGTGCCAGCACCAAGGGGGACAGGGCCTACGAGCAGTACTTC.

The V call is TRBV5-1, the J call TRBJ2-1; 15 bases are a match to TRBD2. V shed 4 bases, J shed 7 bases, and the junction held 6 bases outside the gene matches. The CDR3 spans 16 residues. Germline CDR1 is SGHRS and CDR2 is YFSETQ. CDR3 nucleotides: TGCGCCAGCAGCGGGGCCGGGACTAGCGGGAGGAATGAGCAGTTCTTC. This gives the protein CASSGAGTSGRNEQFF.

This sequence joins TRBV6-1 and TRBJ2-7, with TRBD2 matching over 7 bases. V trimming: 7 bases; J trimming: 5 bases; junction bases outside the gene matches: 14. The CDR3 sequence is 15 residues long. Germline lookup yields CDR1 MNHNS and CDR2 SASEGT. The CDR3 sequence: CASKGEGLSPHEQYF. The CDR3, as DNA: TGTGCCAGCAAGGGTGAGGGACTAAGTCCCCACGAGCAGTACTTC.

V and J are TRBV9 and TRBJ2-5, with 13 bases that match TRBD2. Germline CDR1 SGDLS, CDR2 YYNGEE. The V gene end was trimmed by 0 bases and the J gene end by 9 bases; junction bases not matched to a gene: 14. This CDR3 contains 18 residues. The CDR3: CASSVGGLAGPYYAAQYF. The DNA of the CDR3 is TGTGCCAGCAGCGTAGGGGGACTAGCGGGACCCTACTACGCGGCCCAGTACTTC.

This clone was seen a handful of times. V is TRBV2 and J is TRBJ2-3; 9 bases line up with TRBD2. The ends lost 6 bases at V and 4 bases at J; junction bases unmatched: 5. Germline V gives CDR1 SNHLY, CDR2 FYNNEI. The CDR3 runs to 14 residues. CDR3 region: CASRKEREADTQYF. CDR3 coding DNA: TGTGCCAGCAGAAAAGAGCGGGAGGCAGATACGCAGTATTTT.

The chain carries TRBV7-2 and TRBJ1-3; TRBD1 is a possible D gene (5 bases). There are 16 residues in the CDR3. Trimming stripped 3 bases from V and 0 bases from J, with 12 bases between. CDR1 SGHTA and CDR2 FQGNSA come from the germline V gene. The chain's CDR3 is CASSFQGTDSGNTIYF. CDR3 bases: TGTGCCAGCAGCTTCCAGGGTACAGACTCTGGAAACACCATATATTTT.

CDR3 sequence: CASSLDPGGTDTQYF. The CDR3 bases are TGCGCCAGCAGCTTGGACCCGGGAGGCACAGATACGCAGTATTTT. The chain is built from TRBV5-1 and TRBJ2-3, with D possibly being TRBD2 (6 bases). Germline V gene lookup returns CDR1 SGHRS and CDR2 YFSETQ. Between the trimmed V and J ends, which lost 0 bases and 1 base, there was a span of 9 bases. The length of the CDR3 is 15 residues.

The J gene is TRBJ1-2, the V gene TRBV14; 8 nucleotides line up with TRBD1. CDR3 length: 13 residues. Trimming took 3 bases from V and 8 from J; bases not matched to a gene: 5. The germline gives CDR1 SGHDN, CDR2 FVKESK. CDR3 in amino acids: CASSHPGGNGYTF. The CDR3 region has the DNA TGTGCCAGCAGCCACCCAGGGGGCAACGGCTACACCTTC.

The chain uses TRBV7-8 and TRBJ2-3, with 11 positions matching TRBD2. Germline trimming cut 5 bases from V and 4 bases from J; bases unmatched to any gene: 8. Germline V gene sequence: CDR1 SGHVS, CDR2 FQNEAQ. This CDR3 region has 16 residues. CDR3 DNA: TGTGCCAGCAGCGCAGAGGCTAGCGGGAGGTCAGATACGCAGTATTTT. This translates into CASSAEASGRSDTQYF.

In nucleotides, the CDR3 is TGTGCCAGTAGTTTCCAGGGAACAGATACGCAGTATTTT. This gives the protein CASSFQGTDTQYF. The gene calls are TRBV19 and TRBJ2-3; D might be TRBD1 (5 bases). V was pared by 5 bases and J by 3 bases, with 9 bases between. The CDR3 extends over 13 amino acids. The germline V gene has CDR1 LNHDA and CDR2 SQIVND (reference sequence).

As for this clone: The junction departs from germline at one end; a sequencing error may be responsible. The genes are TRBV7-7 and TRBJ2-3, with 8 bases that match TRBD2. This CDR3 has 15 amino acids. CDR1 SSHAT and CDR2 FNYEAQ come from the germline V gene (reference sequence). This CDR3 reads CASSPRGGDTDTQYF. The CDR3, as DNA: TGTGCTAGCAGCCCCCGGGGGGGAGACACAGATACGCAGTATTTT.

In this sample, this clone turned up a few times. This chain connects TRBV9 to TRBJ2-3, with a tentative D call TRBD2 (5 bases). Germline values: CDR1 SGDLS, CDR2 YYNGEE. V was cut by 2 bases and J by 2 bases, with 9 bases left in between. There are 14 residues in the CDR3. The CDR3 bases are TGTGCCAGCAGCGTGAGCGGCTACACAGATACGCAGTATTTT. It specifies CASSVSGYTDTQYF.

This clone was picked up a small number of times. The chain is built from TRBV5-1 and TRBJ2-5; D remains unclear. Germline V gene sequence: CDR1 SGHRS, CDR2 YFSETQ. Between the trimmed V and J ends, which lost 4 bases and 0 bases, there was a span of 4 bases. This CDR3 is 12 amino acids long. This CDR3 reads CASSPDQETQYF. CDR3 in DNA: TGCGCCAGCAGCCCAGACCAAGAGACCCAGTACTTC. The full variable domain, in which reference TRBV5-1 and TRBJ2-5 provide the parts outside the CDR3, is KAGVTQTPRYLIKTRGQQVTLSCSPISGHRSVSWYQQTPGQGLQFLFEYFSETQRNKGNFPGRFSGRQFSNSRSEMNVSTLELGDSALYLCASSPDQETQYFGPGTRLLVL.

This clone has more than one count but fewer than ten. The J gene is TRBJ1-4, the V gene TRBV28; maybe TRBD1 (5 bases). V was clipped by 2 bases and J by 8 bases, with 18 bases between them. Germline CDR1 MDHEN, CDR2 SYDVKM. The length of the CDR3 is 16 residues. The CDR3 DNA sequence: TGTGCCAGCAGTTTAATGACAGCCTCGCTGGGGGAAAAACTGTTTTTT. It is translated as CASSLMTASLGEKLFF.

The V call is TRBV14, the J call TRBJ2-5, with unresolved D. The CDR3 length is 13 residues. In germline, CDR1 is SGHDN, CDR2 FVKESK. Trimming stripped 0 bases from V and 6 bases from J, with 8 bases between. The CDR3 here is CASSQELRQTQYF. The CDR3 bases are TGTGCCAGCAGCCAAGAGCTGAGGCAGACCCAGTACTTC.

The CDR3 nucleotides read TGCGCCAGCAGCCTACTAGCGGGAACGGATACGCAGTATTTT. Its protein product is CASSLLAGTDTQYF. The J gene is TRBJ2-3, the V gene TRBV5-1, with 10 bases fitting TRBD2. The junction had 5 bases not matched to a gene; V was cut back by 4 bases and J by 6 bases. CDR3 length: 14 amino acids. Germline CDR1 reads SGHRS; CDR2 reads YFSETQ.

This chain links TRBV30 with TRBJ1-2; TRBD1 aligns across 7 bases. The trim removed 2 bases at V and 1 base at J, leaving 4 bases unmatched. CDR3 size: 14 residues. CDR1 and CDR2 from the germline V gene are GTSNPN and SVGIG (reference sequence). The CDR3 here is CAWSPGQDNYGYTF. CDR3 coding DNA: TGTGCCTGGAGTCCCGGACAGGATAACTATGGCTACACCTTC.

This clone was picked up a small number of times. The chain links TRBV5-6 to TRBJ2-3, with 7 bases matching TRBD2. J was trimmed by 5 bases and V by 1 base; bases with no gene match: 10. Germline V gene lookup returns CDR1 SGHDT and CDR2 YYEEEE. This CDR3 is 16 amino acids long. The CDR3 sequence is CASSLIGGSRVDTQYF. The CDR3 DNA sequence: TGTGCCAGCAGCTTGATTGGCGGGAGTCGGGTAGATACGCAGTATTTT.

This clone showed up many times. The rearrangement uses TRBV28 and TRBJ1-2; D is unclear. Germline V lookup: CDR1 MDHEN, CDR2 SYDVKM. The CDR3 runs to 13 residues. V lost 3 bases and J 2 bases, leaving 7 bases between the germline ends. CDR3 protein: CASSFAQNYGYTF. CDR3 coding DNA: TGTGCCAGCAGTTTCGCACAGAACTATGGCTACACCTTC.

This clone occurred a few times. This sequence joins TRBV4-3 and TRBJ1-2; D possibly corresponds to TRBD1 (6 bases). Germline V gives CDR1 LGHNA, CDR2 YSLEER. The CDR3 loop spans 16 amino acids. V was shortened by 3 bases and J by 4 bases, with 18 bases between the two germline ends. The CDR3 spells CASSQVQGRGGYGYTF. The CDR3 DNA sequence: TGCGCCAGCAGCCAGGTACAGGGACGTGGAGGCTATGGCTACACCTTC.

This rearrangement joins TRBV9 to TRBJ1-1, with TRBD1 identical over 9 bases. V lost 7 bases to trimming and J lost 11 bases; unmatched junction nucleotides: 9. There are 12 residues in the CDR3. Germline values: CDR1 SGDLS, CDR2 YYNGEE. The CDR3 loop is CASGGQGRTAFF. The CDR3 nucleotides are TGTGCCAGCGGTGGACAGGGGAGGACGGCTTTCTTT. Supplemented by reference TRBV9 and TRBJ1-1, the full variable domain reads DSGVTQTPKHLITATGQRVTLRCSPRSGDLSVYWYQQSLDQGLQFLIQYYNGEERAKGNILERFSAQQFPDLHSELNLSSLELGDSALYFCASGGQGRTAFFGQGTRLTVV.

The chain combines TRBV28 with TRBJ2-3; 8 positions agree with TRBD2. J was trimmed by 4 bases and V by 6 bases; bases with no gene match: 6. In germline, CDR1 is MDHEN, CDR2 SYDVKM. The CDR3 sequence is 14 residues long. The CDR3 bases are TGTGCCAGCAGGCCGGGGGGGGACGCAGATACGCAGTATTTT. Protein: CASRPGGDADTQYF.

The gene calls are TRBV2 and TRBJ1-5; D gene unclear. CDR3 length: 13 residues. Germline V CDR1 and CDR2: SNHLY, FYNNEI. The V end was cut by 3 bases, the J end by 6 bases, with 9 bases between. This chain's CDR3 is CASSEYGGQPQHF. The CDR3 DNA sequence: TGTGCCAGCAGTGAGTATGGAGGTCAGCCCCAGCATTTT.

This clone was seen a handful of times. The chain is built from TRBV9 and TRBJ1-1, with D uncertain. V shed 0 bases and J shed 0 bases, with 9 bases lying between them. The CDR3 spans 15 residues. Per germline, CDR1 SGDLS and CDR2 YYNGEE. The CDR3 region has the DNA TGTGCCAGCAGCGTAGGGGTACAGATGAACACTGAAGCTTTCTTT. This codes for CASSVGVQMNTEAFF.